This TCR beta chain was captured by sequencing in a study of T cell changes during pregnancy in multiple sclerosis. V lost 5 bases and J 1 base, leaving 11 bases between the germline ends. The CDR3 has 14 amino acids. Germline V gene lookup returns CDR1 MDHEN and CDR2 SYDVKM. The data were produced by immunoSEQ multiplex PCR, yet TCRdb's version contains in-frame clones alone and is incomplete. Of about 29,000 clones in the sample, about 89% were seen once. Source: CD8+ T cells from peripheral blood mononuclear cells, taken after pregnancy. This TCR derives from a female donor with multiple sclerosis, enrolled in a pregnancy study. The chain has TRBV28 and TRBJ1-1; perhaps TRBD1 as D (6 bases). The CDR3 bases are TGTGCCAGCAGTCCGCGACAGGAGAACACTGAAGCTTTCTTT. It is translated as CASSPRQENTEAFF.